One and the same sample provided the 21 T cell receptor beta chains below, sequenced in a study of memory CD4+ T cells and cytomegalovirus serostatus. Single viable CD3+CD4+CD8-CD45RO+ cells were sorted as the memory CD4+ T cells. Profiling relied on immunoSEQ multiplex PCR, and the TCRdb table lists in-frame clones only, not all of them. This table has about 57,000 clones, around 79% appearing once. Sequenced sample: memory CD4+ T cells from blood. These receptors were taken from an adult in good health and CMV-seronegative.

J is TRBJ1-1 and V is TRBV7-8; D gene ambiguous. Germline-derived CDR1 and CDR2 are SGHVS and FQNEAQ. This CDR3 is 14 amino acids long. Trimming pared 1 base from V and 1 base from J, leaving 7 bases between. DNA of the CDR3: TGTGCCAGCAGCTTAGTCCCAAGGAACACTGAAGCTTTCTTT. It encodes CASSLVPRNTEAFF.

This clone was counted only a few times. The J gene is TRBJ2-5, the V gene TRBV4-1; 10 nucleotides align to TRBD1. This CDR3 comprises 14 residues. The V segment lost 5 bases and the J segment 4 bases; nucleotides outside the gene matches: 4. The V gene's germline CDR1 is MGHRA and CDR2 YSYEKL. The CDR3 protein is CASSTRTGGETQYF. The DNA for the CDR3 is TGCGCCAGCAGCACCCGGACAGGGGGAGAGACCCAGTACTTC.

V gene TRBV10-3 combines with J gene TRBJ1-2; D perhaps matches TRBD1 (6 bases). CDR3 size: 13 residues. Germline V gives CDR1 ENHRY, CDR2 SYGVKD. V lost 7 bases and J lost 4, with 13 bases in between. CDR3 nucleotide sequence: TGTGCCATCAAAACCGGGGGGCTCTATGGCTACACCTTC. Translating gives CAIKTGGLYGYTF.

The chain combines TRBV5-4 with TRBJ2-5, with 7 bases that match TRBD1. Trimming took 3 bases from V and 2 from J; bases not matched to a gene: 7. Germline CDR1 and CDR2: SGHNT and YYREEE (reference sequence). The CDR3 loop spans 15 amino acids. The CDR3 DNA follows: TGTGCCAGCAGCTATCTACTGACAGGGCAAGAGACCCAGTACTTC. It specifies CASSYLLTGQETQYF.

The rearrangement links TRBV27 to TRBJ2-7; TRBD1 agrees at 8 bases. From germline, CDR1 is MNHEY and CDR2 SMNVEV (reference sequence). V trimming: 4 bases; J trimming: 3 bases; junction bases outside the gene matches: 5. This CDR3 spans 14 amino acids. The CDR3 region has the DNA TGTGCCAGCAGTTCGGACAGGGTGAGCTACGAGCAGTACTTC. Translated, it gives CASSSDRVSYEQYF.

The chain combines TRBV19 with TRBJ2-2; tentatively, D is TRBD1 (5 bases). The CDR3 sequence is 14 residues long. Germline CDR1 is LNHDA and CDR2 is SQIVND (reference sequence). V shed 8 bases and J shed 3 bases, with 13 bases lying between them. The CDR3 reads CASQEGAYTGELFF. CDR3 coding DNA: TGTGCCAGTCAGGAAGGGGCCTACACCGGGGAGCTGTTTTTT.

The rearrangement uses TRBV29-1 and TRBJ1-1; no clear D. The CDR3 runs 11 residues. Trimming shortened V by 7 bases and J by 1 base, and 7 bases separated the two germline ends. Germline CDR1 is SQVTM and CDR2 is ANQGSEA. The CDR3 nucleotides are TGCAGCGCCGACAAGAACACTGAAGCTTTCTTT. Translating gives CSADKNTEAFF. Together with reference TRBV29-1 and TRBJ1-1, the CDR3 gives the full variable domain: SAVISQKPSRDICQRGTSLTIQCQVDSQVTMMFWYRQQPGQSLTLIATANQGSEATYESGFVIDKFPISRPNLTFSTLTVSNMSPEDSSIYLCSADKNTEAFFGQGTRLTVV.

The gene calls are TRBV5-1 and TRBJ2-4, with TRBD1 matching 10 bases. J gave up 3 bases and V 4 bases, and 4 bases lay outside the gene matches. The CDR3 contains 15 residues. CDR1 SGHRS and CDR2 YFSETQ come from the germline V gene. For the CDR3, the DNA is TGCGCCAGCAGCCCTGGACAGGGGGACAAAAACATTCAGTACTTC. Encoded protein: CASSPGQGDKNIQYF.

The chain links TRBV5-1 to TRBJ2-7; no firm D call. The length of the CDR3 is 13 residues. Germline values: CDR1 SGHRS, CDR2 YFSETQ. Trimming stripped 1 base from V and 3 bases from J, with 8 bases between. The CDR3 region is CASSLSQGYEQYF. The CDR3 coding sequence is TGCGCCAGCAGCTTGTCACAAGGCTACGAGCAGTACTTC.

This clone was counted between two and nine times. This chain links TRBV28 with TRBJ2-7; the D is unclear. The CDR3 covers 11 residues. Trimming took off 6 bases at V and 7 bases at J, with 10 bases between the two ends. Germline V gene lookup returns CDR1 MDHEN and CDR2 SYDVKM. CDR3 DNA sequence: TGTGCCAGCAGGGCAGACTTTGAGCAGTACTTC. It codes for CASRADFEQYF.

CDR3 sequence reads: CASSKMWDTQYF. The CDR3 coding sequence is TGTGCCAGCAGCAAAATGTGGGATACGCAGTATTTT. V usage is TRBV11-2 and J usage is TRBJ2-3; D remains ambiguous. CDR1 and CDR2 from the germline V gene are SGHAT and FQNNGV. V was pared by 5 bases and J by 6 bases, with 9 bases between. This CDR3 spans 12 amino acids.

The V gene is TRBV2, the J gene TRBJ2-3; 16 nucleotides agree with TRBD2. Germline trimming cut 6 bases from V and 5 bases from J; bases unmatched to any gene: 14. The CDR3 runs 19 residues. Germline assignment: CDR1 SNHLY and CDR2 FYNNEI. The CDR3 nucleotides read TGTGCCAGCAGCACCTTACCGGGACTAGCGGGGGGGCGACGAGATACGCAGTATTTT. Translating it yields CASSTLPGLAGGRRDTQYF.

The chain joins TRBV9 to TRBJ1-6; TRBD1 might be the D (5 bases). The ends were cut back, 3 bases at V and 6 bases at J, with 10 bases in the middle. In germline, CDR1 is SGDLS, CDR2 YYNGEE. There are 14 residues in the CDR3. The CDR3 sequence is CASSAGDSNSPLHF. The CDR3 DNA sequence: TGTGCCAGCAGCGCCGGAGACAGTAATTCACCCCTCCACTTT.

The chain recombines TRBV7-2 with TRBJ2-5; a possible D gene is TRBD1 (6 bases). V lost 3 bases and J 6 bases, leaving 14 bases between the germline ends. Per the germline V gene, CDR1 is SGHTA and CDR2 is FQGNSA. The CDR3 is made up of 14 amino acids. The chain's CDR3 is CASSFGGKGQTQYF. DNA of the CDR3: TGTGCCAGCAGCTTTGGGGGCAAGGGACAGACCCAGTACTTC.

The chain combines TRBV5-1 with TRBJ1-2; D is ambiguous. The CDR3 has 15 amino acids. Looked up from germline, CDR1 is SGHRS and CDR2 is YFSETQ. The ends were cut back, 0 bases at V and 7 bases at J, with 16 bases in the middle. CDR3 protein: CASSLASGPRSGYTF. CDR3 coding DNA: TGCGCCAGCAGCTTGGCTTCCGGGCCGAGGAGTGGCTACACCTTC.

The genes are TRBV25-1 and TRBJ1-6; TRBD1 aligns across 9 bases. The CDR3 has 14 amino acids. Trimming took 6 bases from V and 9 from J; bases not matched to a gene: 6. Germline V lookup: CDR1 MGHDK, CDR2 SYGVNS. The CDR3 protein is CASSTGGEGSPLHF. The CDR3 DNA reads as TGTGCCAGCAGCACAGGGGGCGAGGGTTCACCCCTCCACTTT.

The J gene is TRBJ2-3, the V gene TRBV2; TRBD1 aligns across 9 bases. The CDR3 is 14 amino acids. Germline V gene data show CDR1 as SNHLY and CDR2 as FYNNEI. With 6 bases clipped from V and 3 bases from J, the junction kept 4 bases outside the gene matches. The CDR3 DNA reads TGTGCCAGCAGACAGGGGGCGCGAACAGATACGCAGTATTTT. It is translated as CASRQGARTDTQYF. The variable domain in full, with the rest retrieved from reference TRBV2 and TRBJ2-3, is EPEVTQTPSHQVTQMGQEVILRCVPISNHLYFYWYRQILGQKVEFLVSFYNNEISEKSEIFDDQFSVERPDGSNFTLKIRSTKLEDSAMYFCASRQGARTDTQYFGPGTRLTVL.

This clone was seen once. CDR3 bases: TGTGCCAGTAGCATCACGAGGCAGACCCTCTCTGGGGCCAACGTCCTGACTTTC. This translates into CASSITRQTLSGANVLTF. The chain couples TRBV19 to TRBJ2-6; D is uncertain. CDR3 length: 18 residues. Germline V gives CDR1 LNHDA, CDR2 SQIVND (reference sequence). V was shortened by 6 bases and J by 0 bases, with 18 bases between the two germline ends. The full variable domain, completed using reference TRBV19 and TRBJ2-6, is DGGITQSPKYLFRKEGQNVTLSCEQNLNHDAMYWYRQDPGQGLRLIYYSQIVNDFQKGDIAEGYSVSREKKESFPLTVTSAQKNPTAFYLCASSITRQTLSGANVLTFGAGSRLTVL.

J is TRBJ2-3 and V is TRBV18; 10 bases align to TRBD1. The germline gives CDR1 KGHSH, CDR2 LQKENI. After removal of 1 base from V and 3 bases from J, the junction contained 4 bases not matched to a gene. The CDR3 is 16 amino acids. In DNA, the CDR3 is TGTGCCAGCTCACCACGACAGGGGGCGCCGACAGATACGCAGTATTTT. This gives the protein CASSPRQGAPTDTQYF.

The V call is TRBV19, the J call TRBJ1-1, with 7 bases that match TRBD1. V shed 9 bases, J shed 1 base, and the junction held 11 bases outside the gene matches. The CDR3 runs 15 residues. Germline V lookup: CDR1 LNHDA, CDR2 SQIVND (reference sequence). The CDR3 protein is CASRQGRARNTEAFF. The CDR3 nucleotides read TGTGCCAGCCGACAGGGAAGGGCAAGGAACACTGAAGCTTTCTTT.

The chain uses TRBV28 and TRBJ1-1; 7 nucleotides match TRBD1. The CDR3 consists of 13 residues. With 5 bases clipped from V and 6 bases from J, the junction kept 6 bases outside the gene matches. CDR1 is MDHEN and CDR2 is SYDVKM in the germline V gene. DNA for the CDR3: TGTGCCAGCAGTAGACAGGGTCGGCCTGAAGCTTTCTTT. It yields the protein CASSRQGRPEAFF.